This entry features one T cell receptor beta chain sequence. In TCRdb, the reads were re-called with MiXCR into one record per CDR3 protein. The sample carries fewer than 300,000 distinct CDR3 sequences, 25% recorded once. This entry comes from a study of T cell repertoires in cytomegalovirus infection. Study background: Public TCR beta signatures provided an indication of both CMV infection and a matching HLA type.

The V gene's germline CDR1 is SGHNT and CDR2 YENEEA. After removal of 1 base from V and 5 bases from J, the junction contained 8 bases not matched to a gene. The CDR3 runs to 16 residues. The sample taken for sequencing was PBMCs. The V call is TRBV11-3, the J call TRBJ2-3; TRBD2 matches 8 bases. The sequence was collected from a human donor in good health (CMV status not recorded). Some clones in this sample may be carry-over from other donors' samples. CDR3 nucleotide sequence: TGTGCCAGCAGCTTAGGTAGTAGCGGGAAGGAAGATACGCAGTATTTT. This codes for CASSLGSSGKEDTQYF.